A single sample is the source of the 5 T cell receptor beta chains below, sequenced in a study of blood T cell repertoires in COVID-19. The repertoire was sequenced with immunoSEQ multiplex PCR; TCRdb's copy has only in-frame clones and lacks some. The sample lists tens of thousands of clones, around four fifths occurring once. Material for sequencing was peripheral blood. These receptor sequences come from a human donor in a cohort sampled during active COVID-19.

This clone was recorded a few times. The chain employs TRBV10-3 and TRBJ1-4; a weak D match, TRBD1 (6 bases). Germline V gene sequence: CDR1 ENHRY, CDR2 SYGVKD. The ends were cut back, 4 bases at V and 4 bases at J, with 19 bases in the middle. The CDR3 spans 17 residues. Here the CDR3 DNA reads TGTGCCATCAGTGCCGCGGCTACAGGGTGGGGTAATGAAAAACTGTTTTTT. It is translated as CAISAAATGWGNEKLFF.

This rearrangement joins TRBV27 to TRBJ2-1; no reliable D call. CDR1 MNHEY and CDR2 SMNVEV come from the germline V gene (reference sequence). V lost 6 bases and J 4 bases, leaving 10 bases between the germline ends. The CDR3 length is 13 residues. CDR3 nucleotides: TGTGCCAGCAGCGTTGGCAGATACAATGAGCAGTTCTTC. Translation gives CASSVGRYNEQFF.

In this sample, this clone turned up a few times. The chain uses TRBV10-3 and TRBJ2-5; 11 bases agree with TRBD2. Germline trimming cut 6 bases from V and 7 bases from J; bases unmatched to any gene: 13. This CDR3 spans 16 amino acids. The germline CDR1 and CDR2 sequences are ENHRY and SYGVKD. The chain's CDR3 is CAIRKDSGRARGTQYF. For the CDR3, the DNA is TGTGCCATCAGAAAAGATAGCGGGAGGGCCCGAGGGACCCAGTACTTC.

The J gene is TRBJ1-4, the V gene TRBV5-1; D possibly corresponds to TRBD1 (5 bases). This CDR3 is 14 amino acids long. The V end lost 0 bases, the J end lost 4 bases, and 7 bases lay between the germline ends. Per the germline V gene, CDR1 is SGHRS and CDR2 is YFSETQ. This CDR3 reads CASSLGQINEKLFF. For the CDR3, the DNA is TGCGCCAGCAGCTTGGGACAGATTAATGAAAAACTGTTTTTT.

This clone was detected a few times. This sequence joins TRBV7-6 and TRBJ1-3; the D gene is possibly TRBD1 (6 bases). Germline V gene data show CDR1 as SGHVS and CDR2 as FNYEAQ. This CDR3 is 16 amino acids long. V lost 5 bases, J lost 1 base, and 15 bases lay in between. The CDR3: CASSPDQGISGNTIYF. In nucleotides, the CDR3 is TGTGCCAGCAGCCCCGACCAGGGGATTTCTGGAAACACCATATATTTT.